One and the same sample provided the 7 T cell receptor beta chains below, sequenced in a study of identical twins. Each CDR3 protein gets one entry after TCRdb re-called the 5' RACE reads with MiXCR. The table lists nearly 650,000 distinct CDR3 sequences, just over 7% of them singletons, with around 1.6% in the top ten. The same data also contributed to another study, on yellow fever vaccine responses in identical twins.

The sample taken for sequencing was PBMCs. Receptor source: a woman younger than 30 in good health.

With respect to this clonotype: A much more abundant neighbour one base away suggests this may be a read error. As the CDR3 is not closed by the conserved phenylalanine or tryptophan, this likely results from a read error. The V call is TRBV12-3 or TRBV12-4, the J call TRBJ2-2; possible D gene TRBD2, 5 bases. The CDR3 covers 14 residues. The V end lost 4 bases, the J end lost 7 bases, and 13 bases lay between the germline ends. This CDR3 reads CASSSGLQIGELFS. CDR3 nucleotides: TGTGCCAGCAGTTCCGGACTCCAAATCGGGGAGCTGTTTTCT.

This clonotype was seen more than once but under ten times. The chain uses TRBV25-1 and TRBJ1-6, with no clear D. The CDR3 totals 13 residues. The V end was cut by 7 bases, the J end by 0 bases, with 4 bases between. Germline values: CDR1 MGHDK, CDR2 SYGVNS. The CDR3 coding sequence is TGTGCCAGCACACACTCCTATAATTCACCCCTCCACTTT. Translation: CASTHSYNSPLHF.

This clonotype was counted ten times or more. The V gene is TRBV5-1, the J gene TRBJ1-1; TRBD1 matches at 7 bases. The germline gives CDR1 SGHRS, CDR2 YFSETQ. The CDR3 is 14 residues long. Trimming took 4 bases from V and 3 from J; bases not matched to a gene: 6. The CDR3 is CASSMTGTDTEAFF. In nucleotides, the CDR3 is TGCGCCAGCAGCATGACAGGGACCGACACTGAAGCTTTCTTT.

This clonotype was detected many times. This chain joins TRBV6-2 or TRBV6-3 and TRBJ2-3, with D unclear. Trimming took off 2 bases at V and 6 bases at J, with 6 bases between the two ends. Germline CDR1 and CDR2: MNHEY and SVGEGT. The CDR3 covers 12 residues. The CDR3 loop reads CASSYPGDTQYF. CDR3 DNA sequence: TGTGCCAGCAGTTACCCCGGGGATACGCAGTATTTT.

This clonotype was recorded many times. The chain employs TRBV5-1 and TRBJ2-2; D remains ambiguous. The V end lost 4 bases, the J end lost 2 bases, and 15 bases lay between the germline ends. This CDR3 is 16 amino acids long. CDR1 and CDR2 from the germline V gene are SGHRS and YFSETQ. The CDR3 spells CASSPLSSSNTGELFF. The CDR3 region has the DNA TGCGCCAGCAGCCCGTTGTCCAGCAGCAACACCGGGGAGCTGTTTTTT.

This clonotype has only a few counts. V and J are TRBV12-3 or TRBV12-4 and TRBJ2-5, with 12 bases fitting TRBD1. This CDR3 has 15 amino acids. Unmatched junction bases numbered 8, after V lost 5 bases and J lost 7 bases. Here the CDR3 reads CASSPGTGGWGTQYF. CDR3 coding DNA: TGTGCCAGCAGTCCCGGGACAGGGGGCTGGGGGACCCAGTACTTC.

This clonotype has at least ten counts. The chain couples TRBV12-3 or TRBV12-4 to TRBJ1-3; D is ambiguous. V lost 11 bases and J lost 2, with 13 bases in between. The length of the CDR3 is 13 residues. The CDR3 sequence: CAGDSETGNTIYF. CDR3 nucleotide sequence: TGTGCCGGCGACTCGGAGACTGGAAACACCATATATTTT.